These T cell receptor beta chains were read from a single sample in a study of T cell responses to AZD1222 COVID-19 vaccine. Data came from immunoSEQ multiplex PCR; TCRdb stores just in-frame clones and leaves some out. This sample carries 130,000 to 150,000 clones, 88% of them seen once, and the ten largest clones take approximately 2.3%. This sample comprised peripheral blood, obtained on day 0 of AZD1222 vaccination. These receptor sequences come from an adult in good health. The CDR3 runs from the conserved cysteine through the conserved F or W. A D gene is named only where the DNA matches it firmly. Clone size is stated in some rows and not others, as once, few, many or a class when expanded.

CDR3aa: CASSAGGTGFSEGYTF
CDR3nt: TGTGCCAGCAGCGCCGGCGGGACAGGGTTCTCCGAGGGCTACACCTTC
abundance: once
j_gene: TRBJ1-2
d_gene: TRBD1
v_gene: TRBV9

CDR3aa: CASSLGQNSNQPQHF
CDR3nt: TGTGCCAGCAGCTTAGGCCAGAATAGCAATCAGCCCCAGCATTTT
abundance: .
j_gene: TRBJ1-5
d_gene: .
v_gene: TRBV11-2

CDR3aa: CAISEGQGAFYGYTF
CDR3nt: TGTGCCATCAGTGAGGGACAGGGGGCCTTCTATGGCTACACCTTC
abundance: .
j_gene: TRBJ1-2
d_gene: TRBD1
v_gene: TRBV10-3

CDR3aa: CASCCGVPKEQYF
CDR3nt: TGTGCCAGCTGTTGTGGAGTTCCTAAAGAGCAGTACTTC
abundance: .
j_gene: TRBJ2-7
d_gene: .
v_gene: TRBV28

CDR3aa: CASGGHQGQPQHF
CDR3nt: TGTGCCAGCGGGGGACATCAGGGTCAGCCCCAGCATTTT
abundance: .
j_gene: TRBJ1-5
d_gene: .
v_gene: TRBV9

CDR3aa: CSVSDGISRETQYF
CDR3nt: TGCAGCGTTAGTGACGGAATAAGCCGAGAGACCCAGTACTTC
abundance: .
j_gene: TRBJ2-5
d_gene: .
v_gene: TRBV29-1

CDR3aa: CASSPRTAYQPQHF
CDR3nt: TGTGCCAGTAGTCCCCGGACAGCATATCAGCCCCAGCATTTT
abundance: .
j_gene: TRBJ1-5
d_gene: .
v_gene: TRBV19

CDR3aa: CASTPPGDGGLSQHF
CDR3nt: TGTGCCAGCACCCCCCCCGGGGACGGGGGGCTGTCCCAGCATTTT
abundance: few
j_gene: TRBJ1-5
d_gene: .
v_gene: TRBV28

CDR3aa: CATSEGGKSGYTF
CDR3nt: TGTGCCACCAGTGAAGGGGGTAAAAGCGGCTACACCTTC
abundance: .
j_gene: TRBJ1-2
d_gene: .
v_gene: TRBV24-1

CDR3aa: CSVETSGQGVPTIYF
CDR3nt: TGCAGCGTGGAAACCTCGGGACAGGGTGTTCCCACCATATATTTT
abundance: .
j_gene: TRBJ1-3
d_gene: TRBD1
v_gene: TRBV29-1

CDR3aa: CASSLAGRTYNEQFF
CDR3nt: TGCGCCAGCAGCTTAGCGGGCAGAACCTACAATGAGCAGTTCTTC
abundance: .
j_gene: TRBJ2-1
d_gene: .
v_gene: TRBV5-1

CDR3aa: CASRSGSTDTQYF
CDR3nt: TGTGCCAGTAGATCGGGAAGCACAGATACGCAGTATTTT
abundance: once
j_gene: TRBJ2-3
d_gene: .
v_gene: TRBV11-3

CDR3aa: CASSFRGSNQPQHF
CDR3nt: TGTGCCAGCAGCTTTCGAGGGAGCAATCAGCCCCAGCATTTT
abundance: .
j_gene: TRBJ1-5
d_gene: .
v_gene: TRBV7-2

CDR3aa: CASSLGPGVNTEAFF
CDR3nt: TGTGCCAGCAGCTTAGGGCCAGGCGTGAACACTGAAGCTTTCTTT
abundance: .
j_gene: TRBJ1-1
d_gene: .
v_gene: TRBV7-2

CDR3aa: CASSGDGEQFF
CDR3nt: TGTGCCAGCAGCGGGGACGGTGAGCAGTTCTTC
abundance: .
j_gene: TRBJ2-1
d_gene: .
v_gene: TRBV9

CDR3aa: CASRGQGGTEAFF
CDR3nt: TGTGCCAGCAGAGGGCAGGGAGGAACTGAAGCTTTCTTT
abundance: few
j_gene: TRBJ1-1
d_gene: .
v_gene: TRBV27